This T cell receptor (beta chain) originates from a study of shared clonotypes between healthy human individuals. Only in-frame clones appear in the TCRdb table, and some are missing; sequencing was by immunoSEQ multiplex PCR. The sample has fewer than 1 million clones; roughly 96% are singletons. As concerns this clone: The target antigen is unknown.

Study conclusions and caveats: Non-shared clonotypes had lower generation probabilities than those shared by all four donors.

V lost 5 bases, J lost 3 bases, and 8 bases stayed unmatched. Germline lookup yields CDR1 PRHDT and CDR2 FYEKMQ (reference sequence). The CDR3 length is 15 residues. CD8 cells classed as naive were CD45RO-negative and positively selected for CCR7, excluding terminally differentiated effector memory CD45RA+ cells. Donors comprised healthy HIV-negative adults lacking recent acute infections or vaccinations. This TCR was recovered from a man aged 30 to 39 in good health. Sample: naive CD8+ T cells sorted from blood. The genes are TRBV13 and TRBJ2-5; TRBD2 aligns across 8 bases. This CDR3 reads CASSELRGGEETQYF. The CDR3 nucleotides are TGTGCCAGCAGCGAACTTCGGGGGGGTGAAGAGACCCAGTACTTC.